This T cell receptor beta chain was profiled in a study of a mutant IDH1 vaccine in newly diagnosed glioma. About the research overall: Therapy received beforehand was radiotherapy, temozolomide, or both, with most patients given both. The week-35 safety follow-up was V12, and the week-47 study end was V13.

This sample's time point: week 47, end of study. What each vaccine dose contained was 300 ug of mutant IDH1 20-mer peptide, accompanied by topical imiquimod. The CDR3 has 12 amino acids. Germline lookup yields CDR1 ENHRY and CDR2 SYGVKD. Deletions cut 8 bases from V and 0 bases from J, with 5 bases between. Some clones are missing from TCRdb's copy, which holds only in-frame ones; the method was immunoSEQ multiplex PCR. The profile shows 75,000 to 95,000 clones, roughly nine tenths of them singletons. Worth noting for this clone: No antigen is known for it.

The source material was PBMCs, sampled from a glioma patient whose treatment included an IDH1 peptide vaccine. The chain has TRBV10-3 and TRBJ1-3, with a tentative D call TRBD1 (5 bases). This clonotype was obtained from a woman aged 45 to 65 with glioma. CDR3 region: CAIQGSGNTIYF. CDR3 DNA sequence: TGTGCCATCCAGGGCTCTGGAAACACCATATATTTT.